This entry is about one TCR beta chain. Its antigen remains undetermined. Qualities for individual bases were not recorded, and no much larger clone is one base off. The time point label on this specimen signifies: baseline before first vaccination. The vaccinee samples were drawn from two UK trials, COV001 and COV002, one of which was a single-blind randomized controlled phase 2/3 trial testing AZD1222 (ChAdOx1 nCoV-19) in healthy adults. For TCRbeta chain sequencing, PBMC samples from trial participants were taken at day 0 and at day 28 after the second dose. The CDR3 goes from the cysteine to the phenylalanine over 14 residues. The kept DNA is CDR3 alone, 42 bases in frame from the first base. The germline V gene (reference sequence) gives CDR1 as SEHNR and CDR2 as FQNEAQ. V is reduced by 1 base and J by 7 bases, leaving a spacing of 13 bases between them. The CDR3 regions of human TCRbeta chains were analyzed by immunosequencing. The authors' analysis ran thus. Repertoire TCRs were checked for matches against a reference library of SARS-CoV-2-specific TCRs that had been generated using the MIRA antigen-specificity platform. Breadth was defined as the fraction of unique TCRs that were SARS-CoV-2-associated, and depth was defined as the fraction of total T cells that were SARS-CoV-2-associated. Using the MIRA data, every spike-specific TCR was mapped to the spike region that the TCR reacted to and assigned to either a CD4 or a CD8 class. Log10-transformed breadth and depth values were compared by one-way ANOVA with Sidak's multiple comparisons tests. TCRdb took over this immuneACCESS table, retaining in-frame rearrangements with V and J assigned. Such tables are incomplete; in checked studies, under half of the missing clones stem from an unresolved V gene, and the remainder is unexplained. Clone size and the V and J calls come from that table; the DNA yielded D and trimming. The sample has 80,000 to 130,000 clones on record, approximately 88% of them singletons. Over 15% of the sample rests with the top ten.

The data stem from a study of T cell responses to AZD1222 COVID-19 vaccine (dated by TCRdb to the early 2020s). General notes on the study: AZD1222 recipients with second doses at about 4 weeks or about 12 weeks were pooled, because spike-specific TCR depth and breadth did not differ between schedules. TCR sequencing covered 230 to 250 trial participants: approximately 200 given two doses of AZD1222 and about 26 given two doses of MenACWY control vaccine. Trial participants were enrolled into age subgroups of 18-55, 56-69 and 70-plus years, which contained about 150, 27 and 61 TCR-sequenced participants, respectively.

Results the study describes overall, beyond this receptor: Because no samples from the day 14 peak response were available, repertoires could be characterized only after the peak T cell response. After two AZD1222 doses, both the breadth and the depth of spike-specific TCRs were significantly higher than at day 0 and than in MenACWY recipients. The vaccine-associated CD4 TCRs covered the entire spike protein, and the dominant responses fell in regions 160-218 and 743-854. The 56-69-year group was small, and its depth increase did not reach significance, likely because of low power. Epitopes outside the regions mutated in the B.1.351 and B.1.1.7 variants were reportedly recognized by nearly half of the unique spike-specific TCRs. Conclusions about previously exposed vaccinees were limited because only a handful of AZD1222 recipients were SARS-CoV-2 seropositive at baseline. Participants were mostly white British, with more females than males. The authors suggested clonal diversity may have been underestimated.

The receptor was isolated from an adult in good health. Sequenced here: peripheral blood, sampled on day 0 of AZD1222 vaccination. Here the chain combines TRBV7-9 and TRBJ1-1; no confident D gene assignment can be made. Here is the DNA: TGTGCCAGCAGCTTAGTTTTATTCCAAGGTGAAGCTTTCTTT. Translated, this is CASSLVLFQGEAFF.